The present TCR beta chain was sequenced within a study of human T cells and chemical hapten exposure. Study-wide findings and caveats: More PT1 expanded TCRs went with higher patch test scores.

How the authors handled the data: Sample-level TCR yields exhibited a median of roughly 96,000, with a range of about 20,000 to 750,000. TCRdb analysed the RACE reads with MiXCR anew, one entry per CDR3 protein. TCRdb, rather than the study authors, made the V and J calls. The sample holds about 98,000 distinct CDR3 sequences, 10% to 12% seen once. This clonotype was picked up a small number of times. Its cognate antigen is unknown. Noted time point: pre-sensitization, week 0. This sample's treatment: therapeutic diphenylcyclopropenone sensitization with weekly scalp DPC. Patients had alopecia, were aged 18 to 70, and were not pregnant. Sequences were derived from whole blood, sampled in connection with sensitization to the hapten diphenylcyclopropenone (DPC). The sequence came from a woman in her sixties with alopecia areata. Some clones in this sample may be carry-over from other donors' samples.

In DNA form, the CDR3 reads TGCAGTGCTAGAGATGGGCGGATCATCCTTTACAATGAGCAGTTCTTC. Translation gives CSARDGRIILYNEQFF. The chain recombines TRBV20-1 with TRBJ2-1, with D hard to call. V lost 0 bases, J lost 4 bases, and 16 bases lay in between. Germline values: CDR1 DFQATT, CDR2 SNEGSKA (reference sequence). The CDR3 sequence is 16 residues long.